The source of this T cell receptor beta chain is a study of long-term antiretroviral therapy in people with HIV. Points on this clone: Its antigen is still unknown.

Study findings and constraints: Clonal expansions arising prior to ART prevailed in the repertoire at every time point.

Germline V gives CDR1 ENHRY, CDR2 SYGVKD. CDR3 length: 13 amino acids. V was pared by 2 bases and J by 9 bases, with 13 bases between. Survey level was the resolution at which the v3.0 immunoSEQ assay ran. Sequencing used immunoSEQ multiplex PCR; TCRdb keeps in-frame clones, though not all of them. Of more than 15,000 clones in the sample, approximately 95% were seen once. Specimen: unsorted PBMCs, collected less than 13 years after starting antiretroviral therapy. V is TRBV10-3 and J is TRBJ2-5; possible D gene TRBD2, 5 bases. The clonotype comes from a man in his thirties or forties with HIV. The DNA for the CDR3 is TGTGCCATCAGTGAGGATCGGGGTGGGTCCCAGTACTTC. It specifies CAISEDRGGSQYF.